A single sample gave rise to the 24 T cell receptor beta chains below, sequenced in a study of sequential checkpoint blockade in melanoma. The treatment is: randomized to nivolumab then ipilimumab (arm A) or the reverse (arm B). The assay was immunoSEQ multiplex PCR, and TCRdb's table has in-frame clones only and misses some. In the table there are roughly 12,000 clones, about 77% of which are singletons. The input for sequencing was CD8+ T cells sorted from blood (inferred from file names), taken from a patient given nivolumab and ipilimumab in sequence. All receptors derive from a human donor with melanoma.

CDR3 in DNA: TGTGCCAGCAGTGAACAGGGACAGTACGAGCAGTACTTC. Its translation: CASSEQGQYEQYF. The chain has TRBV2 and TRBJ2-7; 7 nucleotides agree with TRBD1. The V and J ends lost 2 bases and 4 bases, in that order; junction bases with no gene match: 2. The germline V gene has CDR1 SNHLY and CDR2 FYNNEI. This CDR3 contains 13 residues.

This chain joins TRBV27 and TRBJ2-1; tentatively, D is TRBD2 (6 bases). Germline V lookup: CDR1 MNHEY, CDR2 SMNVEV (reference sequence). V lost 5 bases and J 7 bases, leaving 18 bases between the germline ends. This CDR3 comprises 15 residues. CDR3: CASSRGGIGVNEQFF. CDR3 DNA: TGTGCCAGCAGTAGGGGCGGGATTGGGGTTAATGAGCAGTTCTTC.

The gene calls are TRBV7-3 and TRBJ2-3, with D unresolved. Germline CDR1 SGHTA, CDR2 FQGTGA. The CDR3 totals 15 residues. V was trimmed by 2 bases and J by 0 bases, leaving 9 bases between them. CDR3 DNA sequence: TGTGCCAGCAGCTTATACGGAGCTAGCACAGATACGCAGTATTTT. It is translated as CASSLYGASTDTQYF.

This clone was seen only a few times. The junction departs from germline at one end; a sequencing error may be responsible. Other DNA sequences in this sample translate to the same CDR3. The chain couples TRBV19 to TRBJ2-7; weak D call: TRBD2 (5 bases). CDR3 length: 13 residues. Looked up from germline, CDR1 is LNHDA and CDR2 is SQIVND (reference sequence). This chain's CDR3 is CASEAGPSSEQYF. CDR3 DNA sequence: TGTGCCAGTGAGGCGGGTCCTTCCTCCGAGCAGTACTTC.

This chain links TRBV7-3 with TRBJ2-2; maybe TRBD1 (6 bases). The CDR3 length is 15 residues. Trimming took off 5 bases at V and 3 bases at J, with 13 bases between the two ends. Germline CDR1 and CDR2: SGHTA and FQGTGA. The CDR3 DNA follows: TGTGCCAGCAGCAAGGGGGACGGGGACACCGGGGAGCTGTTTTTT. As protein: CASSKGDGDTGELFF.

The chain is built from TRBV9 and TRBJ1-4; D remains unclear. From germline, CDR1 is SGDLS and CDR2 YYNGEE. The length of the CDR3 is 15 residues. V dropped 0 bases and J dropped 6 bases, with 12 bases sitting between them. The CDR3 protein is CASSVAGREYEKLFF. The CDR3 region has the DNA TGTGCCAGCAGCGTAGCGGGAAGGGAGTATGAAAAACTGTTTTTT.

The genes are TRBV27 and TRBJ2-3, with D maybe TRBD2 (6 bases). V lost 8 bases, J lost 1 base, and 16 bases lay in between. From germline, CDR1 is MNHEY and CDR2 SMNVEV (reference sequence). The CDR3 extends over 15 amino acids. The CDR3 loop is CASSQGPSGTDTQYF. The CDR3 DNA reads TGTGCCAGCTCCCAAGGGCCTAGCGGCACAGATACGCAGTATTTT.

This chain joins TRBV6-1 and TRBJ2-5, with D possibly TRBD1 on 6 matching bases. The tail of the sequence fits TRBJ2-7 better, so the J call may be wrong. Germline CDR1 reads MNHNS; CDR2 reads SASEGT. The CDR3 is 13 amino acids. In nucleotides, the CDR3 is TGTGCCAGCAGTGATGGACAGCATTACGAGCAGTACTTC. Translated, it gives CASSDGQHYEQYF.

In regard to this clone: Other nucleotide sequences in the sample specify the same CDR3. The genes are TRBV7-9 and TRBJ1-6; TRBD1 aligns across 9 bases. The CDR3 consists of 14 residues. Looked up from germline, CDR1 is SEHNR and CDR2 is FQNEAQ (reference sequence). The junction had 4 bases not matched to a gene; V was cut back by 3 bases and J by 10 bases. CDR3 DNA sequence: TGTGCCAGCAGCTTGGGGACAGGGAACTCACCCCTCCACTTT. It specifies CASSLGTGNSPLHF.

This clone turned up a few times. This chain joins TRBV27 and TRBJ2-4, with 7 nucleotides matching TRBD1. Germline V gene sequence: CDR1 MNHEY, CDR2 SMNVEV (reference sequence). This CDR3 is 16 amino acids long. Germline trimming cut 5 bases from V and 0 bases from J; bases unmatched to any gene: 7. The CDR3 bases are TGTGCCAGCAGTACCGGGACAGCCCTAGCCAAAAACATTCAGTACTTC. Amino acids: CASSTGTALAKNIQYF.

This clone has a single count. This chain uses TRBV7-3 with TRBJ2-1; 9 bases align to TRBD2. V gave up 5 bases and J gave up 4 bases; unmatched junction bases: 6. Per the germline V gene, CDR1 is SGHTA and CDR2 is FQGTGA. This CDR3 region has 15 residues. The CDR3 loop reads CASSQGLAEYNEQFF. CDR3 bases: TGTGCCAGCAGCCAGGGACTAGCTGAGTACAATGAGCAGTTCTTC.

The chain recombines TRBV7-9 with TRBJ1-3; 7 bases match TRBD1. The CDR3 extends over 15 amino acids. CDR1 and CDR2 (germline): SEHNR, FQNEAQ (reference sequence). The trim removed 3 bases at V and 0 bases at J, leaving 2 bases unmatched. CDR3 in amino acids: CASSFGTASGNTIYF. CDR3 coding DNA: TGTGCCAGCAGCTTTGGGACAGCCTCTGGAAACACCATATATTTT.

The sample holds one count of this clone. This chain links TRBV5-1 with TRBJ2-1, with 8 bases identical to TRBD2. This CDR3 contains 15 residues. Losses at the gene ends were 0 bases for V and 7 bases for J; bases not matched to a gene: 6. Germline CDR1 is SGHRS and CDR2 is YFSETQ. The CDR3 nucleotides read TGCGCCAGCAGCTTGGCCTTCAGCGGGAGTAATGAGCAGTTCTTC. Protein product: CASSLAFSGSNEQFF.

This sequence joins TRBV11-2 and TRBJ1-4; TRBD1 aligns across 7 bases. Looked up from germline, CDR1 is SGHAT and CDR2 is FQNNGV. V lost 6 bases and J lost 4; bases outside the gene matches: 5. This CDR3 contains 14 residues. The CDR3 here is CASRRAGGNEKLFF. The CDR3 DNA reads TGTGCCAGCAGACGGGCAGGGGGTAATGAAAAACTGTTTTTT.

This rearrangement joins TRBV7-6 to TRBJ1-3, with TRBD1 identical over 11 bases. CDR3 length equals 15 residues. Germline-derived CDR1 and CDR2 are SGHVS and FNYEAQ. J gave up 4 bases and V 4 bases, and 3 bases lay outside the gene matches. The CDR3 DNA is TGTGCCAGCAGCTGGGGACAGGGGGTCGGAAACACCATATATTTT. This encodes CASSWGQGVGNTIYF. The whole variable domain, remainder taken from reference TRBV7-6 and TRBJ1-3, is GAGVSQSPRYKVTKRGQDVALRCDPISGHVSLYWYRQALGQGPEFLTYFNYEAQQDKSGLPNDRFSAERPEGSISTLTIQRTEQRDSAMYRCASSWGQGVGNTIYFGEGSWLTVV.

This clone appeared a single time. The gene calls are TRBV4-1 and TRBJ2-2; no firm D call. This CDR3 has 14 amino acids. The germline V gene has CDR1 MGHRA and CDR2 YSYEKL. V was trimmed by 2 bases and J by 6 bases, leaving 10 bases between them. CDR3 sequence: CASSQYILAGELFF. The CDR3 DNA reads TGCGCCAGCAGCCAATATATACTCGCCGGGGAGCTGTTTTTT.

This clone was seen once. The chain carries TRBV18 and TRBJ2-7; 9 nucleotides match TRBD1. This CDR3 has 16 residues. V shed 3 bases, J shed 4 bases, and the junction held 10 bases outside the gene matches. The germline gives CDR1 KGHSH, CDR2 LQKENI. The CDR3 loop reads CASSPMPGQGAYEQYF. DNA for the CDR3: TGTGCCAGCTCACCCATGCCGGGACAGGGTGCATACGAGCAGTACTTC.

This clone was observed once. The chain is built from TRBV29-1 and TRBJ1-4, with 8 bases matching TRBD1. The V segment lost 4 bases and the J segment 6 bases; nucleotides outside the gene matches: 4. Germline-derived CDR1 and CDR2 are SQVTM and ANQGSEA. This CDR3 is built from 13 residues. The CDR3, as DNA: TGCAGCGTTGCAGGACAGGGTGATGAAAAACTGTTTTTT. Its protein is CSVAGQGDEKLFF.

CDR3 coding DNA: TGTGCCAGCAGTGGGATTCCGGTAGGGGCGGTTTACGAGCAGTACTTC. It is translated as CASSGIPVGAVYEQYF. J is TRBJ2-7 and V is TRBV27; D perhaps matches TRBD1 (5 bases). CDR3 length: 16 amino acids. The germline V and J ends were trimmed by 5 bases and 4 bases, with 21 bases remaining between them. Germline CDR1 is MNHEY and CDR2 is SMNVEV (reference sequence).

This clone was seen only a few times. The chain links TRBV7-9 to TRBJ1-1; tentative D call: TRBD1 (5 bases). V was pared by 5 bases and J by 10 bases, with 14 bases between. The CDR3 runs to 12 residues. The germline V gene has CDR1 SEHNR and CDR2 FQNEAQ (reference sequence). CDR3: CASSRTSSPAFF. The CDR3 DNA follows: TGTGCCAGCAGCCGGACATCGTCTCCAGCTTTCTTT. Complete variable domain (other parts from reference TRBV7-9 and TRBJ1-1): DTGVSQNPRHKITKRGQNVTFRCDPISEHNRLYWYRQTLGQGPEFLTYFQNEAQLEKSRLLSDRFSAERPKGSFSTLEIQRTEQGDSAMYLCASSRTSSPAFFGQGTRLTVV.

The CDR3 nucleotides are TGTGCCAGCAGCCTTGGACTAGCGGACCACAATGAGCAGTTCTTC. This translates into CASSLGLADHNEQFF. V gene TRBV7-6 combines with J gene TRBJ2-1; 10 nucleotides agree with TRBD2. Trimming cost V 5 bases and J 5 bases; bases outside gene matches: 6. Germline CDR1 is SGHVS and CDR2 is FNYEAQ. The CDR3 has 15 residues.

Sample share makes this clone medium-sized (0.01 to 0.1%). This rearrangement joins TRBV19 to TRBJ1-1, with TRBD1 identical over 8 bases. The CDR3 has 15 amino acids. The V gene end was trimmed by 5 bases and the J gene end by 6 bases; junction bases not matched to a gene: 11. From germline, CDR1 is LNHDA and CDR2 SQIVND (reference sequence). The CDR3 here is CASSPGDRSVSEAFF. The CDR3 coding sequence is TGTGCCAGTAGTCCCGGGGACAGGAGCGTTTCTGAAGCTTTCTTT.

This clone was observed a handful of times. The chain has TRBV5-6 and TRBJ2-3; 10 positions match TRBD1. The CDR3 runs 16 residues. V lost 3 bases and J lost 4; bases outside the gene matches: 8. Germline CDR1 and CDR2: SGHDT and YYEEEE. DNA of the CDR3: TGTGCCAGCAGCTCAGTCAAGACAGGGGGCGCAGATACGCAGTATTTT. Its translation is CASSSVKTGGADTQYF.

This chain uses TRBV4-1 with TRBJ2-2; no firm D call. Germline CDR1 reads MGHRA; CDR2 reads YSYEKL. CDR3 length: 15 amino acids. Trimming shortened V by 0 bases and J by 3 bases, and 8 bases separated the two germline ends. The CDR3 DNA reads TGCGCCAGCAGCCAAGACCCGGGTTACACCGGGGAGCTGTTTTTT. Its translation: CASSQDPGYTGELFF.